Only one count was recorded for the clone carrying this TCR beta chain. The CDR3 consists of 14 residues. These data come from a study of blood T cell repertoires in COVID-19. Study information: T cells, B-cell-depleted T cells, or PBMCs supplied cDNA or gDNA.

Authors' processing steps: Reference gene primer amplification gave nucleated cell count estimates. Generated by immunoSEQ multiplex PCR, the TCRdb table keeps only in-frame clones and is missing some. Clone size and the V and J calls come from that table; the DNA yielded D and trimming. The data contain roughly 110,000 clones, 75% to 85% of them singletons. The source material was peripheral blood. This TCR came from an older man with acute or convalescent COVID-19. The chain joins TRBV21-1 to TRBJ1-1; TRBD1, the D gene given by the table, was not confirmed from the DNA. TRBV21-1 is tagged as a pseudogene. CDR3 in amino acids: CALRGPLMNTEAFF. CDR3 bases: TGTGCCCTCAGGGGGCCCCTGATGAACACTGAAGCTTTCTTT.